The subject of this entry is one T cell receptor beta chain. Its antigen is as yet unknown. A read error may produce the germline difference seen at one junction end. Measured with immunoSEQ multiplex PCR; TCRdb has only the in-frame clones, and not every one. The table shows about 66,000 clones, with about 90% occurring only once. The data belong to a study of T cell responses to AZD1222 COVID-19 vaccine. Overall study findings and caveats: Sampled repertoires all dated from after the peak T cell response. Within unmutated variant regions lay the reported targets of nearly half of spike-specific TCRs.

CDR1 SGHTA and CDR2 FQGNSA come from the germline V gene. The CDR3 loop spans 14 amino acids. The genes are TRBV7-2 and TRBJ1-1; tentatively, D is TRBD1 (5 bases). The specimen comprised peripheral blood, sampled 28 days after the second dose of the MenACWY control vaccine. This sequence originates from an adult who received the MenACWY meningococcal vaccine as a control. CDR3 DNA: TGTGCCAGCACCTTAGGGGCCATGAACACTGAAGCTTTCTTT. This sequence encodes CASTLGAMNTEAFF. Variable domain in full (rest from reference TRBV7-2 and TRBJ1-1): GAGVSQSPSNKVTEKGKDVELRCDPISGHTALYWYRQSLGQGLEFLIYFQGNSAPDKSGLPSDRFSAERTGGSVSTLTIQRTQQEDSAVYLCASTLGAMNTEAFFGQGTRLTVV.